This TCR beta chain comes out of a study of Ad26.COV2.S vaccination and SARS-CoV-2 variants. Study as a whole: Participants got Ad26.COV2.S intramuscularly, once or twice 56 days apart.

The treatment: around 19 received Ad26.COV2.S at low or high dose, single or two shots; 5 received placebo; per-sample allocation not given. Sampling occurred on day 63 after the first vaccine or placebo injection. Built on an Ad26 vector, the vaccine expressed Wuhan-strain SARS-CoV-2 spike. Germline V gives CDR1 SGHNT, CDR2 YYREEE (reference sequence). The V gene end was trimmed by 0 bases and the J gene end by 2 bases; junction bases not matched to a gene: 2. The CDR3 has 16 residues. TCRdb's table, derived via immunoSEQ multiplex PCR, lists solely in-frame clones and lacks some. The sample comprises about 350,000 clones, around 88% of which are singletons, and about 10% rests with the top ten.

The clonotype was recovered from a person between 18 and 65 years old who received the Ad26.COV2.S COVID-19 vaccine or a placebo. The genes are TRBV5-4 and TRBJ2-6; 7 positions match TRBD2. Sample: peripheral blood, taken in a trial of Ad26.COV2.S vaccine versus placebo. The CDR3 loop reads CASSLEAGAGANVLTF. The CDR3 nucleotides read TGTGCCAGCAGCTTGGAGGCGGGAGCTGGGGCCAACGTCCTGACTTTC.